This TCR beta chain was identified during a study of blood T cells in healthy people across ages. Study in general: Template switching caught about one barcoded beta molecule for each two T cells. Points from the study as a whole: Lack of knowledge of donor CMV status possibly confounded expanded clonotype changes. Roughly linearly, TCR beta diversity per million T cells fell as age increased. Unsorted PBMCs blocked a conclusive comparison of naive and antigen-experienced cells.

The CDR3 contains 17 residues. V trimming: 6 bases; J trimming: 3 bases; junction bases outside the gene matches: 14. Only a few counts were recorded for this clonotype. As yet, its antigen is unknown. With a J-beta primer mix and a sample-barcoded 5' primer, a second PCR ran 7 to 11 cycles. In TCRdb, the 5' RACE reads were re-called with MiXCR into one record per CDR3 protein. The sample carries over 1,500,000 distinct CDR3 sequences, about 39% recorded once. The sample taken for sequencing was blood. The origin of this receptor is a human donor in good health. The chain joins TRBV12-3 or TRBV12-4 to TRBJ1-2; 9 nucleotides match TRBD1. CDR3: CASRPPSGQGKDYGYTF. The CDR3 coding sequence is TGTGCCAGCAGGCCACCCTCCGGACAGGGGAAGGACTATGGCTACACCTTC.